The present TCR beta chain was sequenced within a study of T cell responses to AZD1222 COVID-19 vaccine (dated by TCRdb to the early 2020s). About the full investigation: A total of 240 or so trial participants underwent TCR sequencing, of whom more than 200 had received two doses of AZD1222 and around 25 had received two doses of the MenACWY control vaccine. Trial participants were enrolled by age into subgroups of 18-55, 56-69 and 70-plus years, and 148, 28 and 57 TCR-sequenced participants, respectively, were included in these subgroups.

For CDR1 and CDR2, the germline V gene lists ENHRY and SYGVKD. Clipping removes 6 bases from V and 0 bases from J, with 9 as the unmatched junction base count. Counted from cysteine to phenylalanine, this CDR3 has 18 amino acids. Just CDR3 DNA is preserved here, 54 bases in frame from base 1. A word on this clone: Its antigen is still unknown. Per-base quality was not reported, and no clone a single base away is much larger than it.

General conclusions and limits of the study: Conclusions about previously exposed vaccinees were limited because only 6 or 7 AZD1222 recipients were SARS-CoV-2 seropositive at baseline. Participants were mostly white British, with more females than males. The authors suggested clonal diversity may have been underestimated. In the small 56-69-year group, the increase in depth fell short of significance, most likely because of low power. After two AZD1222 doses, both the breadth and the depth of spike-specific TCRs were significantly higher than at day 0 and than in MenACWY recipients. No day 14 peak-response samples were available, so repertoires were characterized only after the peak T cell response. Reportedly, almost half of the unique spike-specific TCRs recognized epitopes lying outside the regions that are mutated in the B.1.351 and B.1.1.7 variants. CD4 TCRs associated with the vaccine covered the entire spike protein, and the dominant responses were in regions 160-218 and 743-854.

The sample's time point label, decoded: about 28 days (+/-7) after the second vaccine dose. AZD1222 recipients given second doses at about 4 weeks or at about 12 weeks were pooled, since spike-specific TCR depth and breadth were not found to differ between the two schedules. Vaccinee samples were obtained from the UK trials COV001 and COV002, which included a single-blind randomized controlled phase 2/3 trial of AZD1222 (ChAdOx1 nCoV-19) in healthy adults. For TCRbeta chain sequencing, PBMC samples from trial participants were taken at day 0 and at day 28 after the second dose. The CDR3 regions of human TCRbeta chains were subjected to immunosequencing. On the study's bioinformatics: TCRs in the repertoires were matched against a reference library of SARS-CoV-2-specific TCRs that had been generated with the MIRA antigen-specificity platform. Breadth meant the fraction of unique TCRs that were SARS-CoV-2-associated, whereas depth meant the fraction of total T cells that were SARS-CoV-2-associated. Using the MIRA data, each spike-specific TCR was mapped to the spike region that the TCR reacts to and placed in a CD4 or CD8 class. Log10-transformed breadth and depth values were compared by one-way ANOVA with Sidak's multiple comparisons tests. As stored in TCRdb, this immuneACCESS dataset retains in-frame rearrangements with V and J assigned. A fraction of the clones does not appear; measured against another copy, unresolved V genes explain less than half of the discrepancy, and the remainder lacks a known reason. The V and J calls and clone size were taken over from that table, and D and trimming were inferred from the DNA. The sample data list roughly 50,000 clones, and 89% of these were observed just once. Of the sample, over 4% falls within the top ten clones.

The sequencing here drew on peripheral blood, taken 28 days after the second AZD1222 dose. The chain uses TRBV10-3 and TRBJ2-1, with 12 bases in between that match TRBD2. This TCR was sampled from an adult who received the AZD1222 COVID-19 vaccine. The DNA sequence follows: TGTGCCATCAGGTCGGCTAGCGGGGGGGCCTCCTCCTACAATGAGCAGTTCTTC. This is translated as CAIRSASGGASSYNEQFF.